Sequencing of this TCR beta chain was carried out in a study of blood T cell repertoires in COVID-19. Libraries were prepared by immunoSEQ multiplex PCR; TCRdb keeps only in-frame clonotypes and omits some of them. The sample records about 170,000 clones, about 80% being singletons. The CDR3 is made up of 15 amino acids. The ends lost 6 bases at V and 3 bases at J; junction bases unmatched: 10. Germline V CDR1 and CDR2: SGHDN, FVKESK. The clonotype originates from a man aged 45-65 years who had recovered from COVID-19. V usage is TRBV14 and J usage is TRBJ2-5, with 7 bases lining up with TRBD1. Sequenced sample: PBMCs or T cells enriched from blood (not recorded which). CDR3 sequence (DNA): TGTGCCAGCAGGGCAACAGGGGCCGCCGAAGAGACCCAGTACTTC. Translating gives CASRATGAAEETQYF.